This TCR beta chain appears in the sequencing data of a study of T and B cells in COVID-19 patients. At the level of the study: At median age about 35 years, recovered patients were younger than active-infection patients at 67. Of 20 to 25 active-infection patients, 18 carried comorbidities linked to unfavorable COVID-19 outcome.

Each TRB amplification used about 250-550 ng of genomic DNA from blood. TRB rearrangements were amplified by multiplex PCR with BIOMED2 TRB-A/B primers. TCRdb reanalysed the multiplex PCR reads using MiXCR and keeps one entry per CDR3 protein. This table has about 15,000 distinct CDR3 sequences, around 30% appearing once. In this sample, this clonotype is medium-sized. V lost 3 bases to trimming and J lost 1 base, with 6 bases between them. This CDR3 is built from 13 residues. Germline V CDR1 and CDR2: LNHDA, SQIVND (reference sequence). The specimen was blood. This chain connects TRBV19 to TRBJ1-1; unclear D gene. This receptor was taken from a human donor who had recovered from COVID-19. The CDR3 nucleotides are TGTGCCAGTAGTATGGGATCGAACACTGAAGCTTTCTTT. This codes for CASSMGSNTEAFF.